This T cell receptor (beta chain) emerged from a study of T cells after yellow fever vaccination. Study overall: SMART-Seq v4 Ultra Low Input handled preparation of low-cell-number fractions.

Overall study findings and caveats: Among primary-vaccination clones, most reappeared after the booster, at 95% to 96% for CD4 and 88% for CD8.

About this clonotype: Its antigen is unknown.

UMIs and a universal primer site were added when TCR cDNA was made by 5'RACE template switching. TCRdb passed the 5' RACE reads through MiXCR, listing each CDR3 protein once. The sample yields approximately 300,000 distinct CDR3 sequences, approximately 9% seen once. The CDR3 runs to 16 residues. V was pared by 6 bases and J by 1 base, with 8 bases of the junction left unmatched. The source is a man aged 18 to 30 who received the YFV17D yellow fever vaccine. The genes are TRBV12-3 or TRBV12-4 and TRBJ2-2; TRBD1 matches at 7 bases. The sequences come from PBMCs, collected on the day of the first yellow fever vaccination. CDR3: CASREAGTVNTGELFF. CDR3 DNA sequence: TGTGCCAGCAGGGAAGCCGGGACAGTGAACACCGGGGAGCTGTTTTTT.